This T cell receptor (beta chain) is drawn from a study of cytomegalovirus exposure and HLA in healthy donors. General study findings and limits: The TCR clusters that emerged in the first cohort tended, a later analysis found, to co-occur in the 120 or so validation repertoires. Researchers catalogued 164 TCR beta chains as cytomegalovirus-associated.

The donors formed part of the roughly 120-subject validation cohort, distinct from the approximately 630-subject first cohort. Generated by immunoSEQ multiplex PCR, the TCRdb table keeps only in-frame clones and is missing some. The sample includes 200,000 or so clones, 84% of them seen just once. Comment on this clone: Its antigen is still unknown.

The specimen sequenced was PBMCs. This sequence originates from a man younger than 35 in good health and CMV-seropositive.

This CDR3 reads CASRSSGDVVYEQYF. CDR3 coding DNA: TGTGCCAGCAGGTCGTCAGGGGATGTAGTGTACGAGCAGTACTTC. V and J are TRBV5-6 and TRBJ2-7; D possibly corresponds to TRBD1 (6 bases). The V gene lost 5 bases and the J gene lost 4 bases, with 19 bases spanning the gap. The CDR3 has 15 residues. CDR1 is SGHDT, CDR2 YYEEEE, per germline. The entire variable domain, with the rest obtained from reference TRBV5-6 and TRBJ2-7, is as follows: DAGVTQSPTHLIKTRGQQVTLRCSPKSGHDTVSWYQQALGQGPQFIFQYYEEEERQRGNFPDRFSGHQFPNYSSELNVNALLLGDSALYLCASRSSGDVVYEQYFGPGTRLTVT.